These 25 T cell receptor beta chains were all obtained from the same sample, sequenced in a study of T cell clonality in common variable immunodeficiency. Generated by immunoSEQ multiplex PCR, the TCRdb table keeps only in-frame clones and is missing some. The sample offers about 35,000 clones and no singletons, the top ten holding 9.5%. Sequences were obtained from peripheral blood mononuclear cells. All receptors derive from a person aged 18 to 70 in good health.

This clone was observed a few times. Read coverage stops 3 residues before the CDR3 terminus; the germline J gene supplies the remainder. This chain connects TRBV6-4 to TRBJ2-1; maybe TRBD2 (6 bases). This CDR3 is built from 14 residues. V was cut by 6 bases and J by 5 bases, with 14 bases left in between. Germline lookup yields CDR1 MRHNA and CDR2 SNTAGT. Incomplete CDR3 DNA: TGTGCCAGCAGGGACGAGCGGGCCCACAATGAG. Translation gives CASRDERAHNE. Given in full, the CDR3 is CASRDERAHNEQFF.

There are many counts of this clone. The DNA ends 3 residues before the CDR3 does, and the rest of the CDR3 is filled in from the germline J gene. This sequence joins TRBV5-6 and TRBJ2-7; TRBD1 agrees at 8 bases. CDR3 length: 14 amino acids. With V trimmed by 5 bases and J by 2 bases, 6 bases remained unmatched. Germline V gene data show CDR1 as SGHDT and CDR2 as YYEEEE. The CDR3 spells CASRGTGETYEQYF. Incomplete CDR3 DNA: TGTGCCAGCAGGGGGACAGGAGAAACCTACGAG.

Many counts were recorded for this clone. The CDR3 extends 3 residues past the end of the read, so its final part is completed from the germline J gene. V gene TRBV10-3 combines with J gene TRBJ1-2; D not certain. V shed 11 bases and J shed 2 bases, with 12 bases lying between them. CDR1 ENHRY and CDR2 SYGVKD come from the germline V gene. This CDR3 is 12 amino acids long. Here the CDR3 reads CAANDGNYGYTF. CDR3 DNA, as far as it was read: TGTGCCGCCAACGACGGGAACTATGGC.

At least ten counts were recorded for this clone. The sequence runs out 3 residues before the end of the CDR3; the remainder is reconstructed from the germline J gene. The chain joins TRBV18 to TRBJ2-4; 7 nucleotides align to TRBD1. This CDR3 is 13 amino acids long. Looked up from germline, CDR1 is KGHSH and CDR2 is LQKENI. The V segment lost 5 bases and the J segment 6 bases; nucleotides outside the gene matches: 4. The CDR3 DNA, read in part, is TGTGCCAGCTCAGCGGACAGGATAAACATT. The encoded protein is CASSADRINI. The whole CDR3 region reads CASSADRINIQYF.

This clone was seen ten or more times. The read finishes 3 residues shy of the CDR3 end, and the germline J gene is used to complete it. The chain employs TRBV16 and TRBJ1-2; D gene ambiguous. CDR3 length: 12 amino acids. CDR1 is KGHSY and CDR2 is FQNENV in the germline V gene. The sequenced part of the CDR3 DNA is TGTGCCAGCAGCCTCATGCGGGAAGGC. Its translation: CASSLMREG. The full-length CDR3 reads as CASSLMREGYTF.

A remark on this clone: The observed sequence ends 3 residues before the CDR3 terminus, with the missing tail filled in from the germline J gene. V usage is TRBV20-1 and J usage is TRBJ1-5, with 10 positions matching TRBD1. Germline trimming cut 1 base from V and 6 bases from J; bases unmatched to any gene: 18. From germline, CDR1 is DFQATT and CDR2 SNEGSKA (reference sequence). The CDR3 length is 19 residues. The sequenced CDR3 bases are TGCAGTGCTAGAGGCCTACCCGATCCGACAGGGGGCGCAGTTCAGCCC. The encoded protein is CSARGLPDPTGGAVQP. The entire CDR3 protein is CSARGLPDPTGGAVQPQHF.

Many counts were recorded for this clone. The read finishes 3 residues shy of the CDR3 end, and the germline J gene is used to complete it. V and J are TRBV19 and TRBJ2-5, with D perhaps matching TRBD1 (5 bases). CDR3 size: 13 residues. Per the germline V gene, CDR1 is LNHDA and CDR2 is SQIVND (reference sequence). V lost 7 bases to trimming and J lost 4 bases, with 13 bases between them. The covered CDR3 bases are TGTGCCAGTAACCCAGGGTGGGGAGAGACC. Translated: CASNPGWGET. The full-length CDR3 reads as CASNPGWGETQYF.

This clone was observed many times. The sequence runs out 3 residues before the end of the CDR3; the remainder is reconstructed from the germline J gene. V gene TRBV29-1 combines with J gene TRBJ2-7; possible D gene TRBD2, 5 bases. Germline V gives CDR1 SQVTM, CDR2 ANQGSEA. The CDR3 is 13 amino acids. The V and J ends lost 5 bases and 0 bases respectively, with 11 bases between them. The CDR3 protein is CSVNLLDSYEQYF. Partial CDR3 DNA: TGCAGCGTTAACTTACTAGACTCCTACGAG.

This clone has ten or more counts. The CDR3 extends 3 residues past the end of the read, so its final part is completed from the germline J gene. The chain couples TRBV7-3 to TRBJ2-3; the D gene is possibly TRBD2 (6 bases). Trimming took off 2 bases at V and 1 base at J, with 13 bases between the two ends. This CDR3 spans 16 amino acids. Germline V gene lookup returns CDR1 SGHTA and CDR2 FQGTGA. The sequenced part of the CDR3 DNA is TGTGCCAGCAGCTTAGCGGCGGGGCCCGGCACAGATACG. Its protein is CASSLAAGPGTDT. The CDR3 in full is CASSLAAGPGTDTQYF.

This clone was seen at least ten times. Partial CDR3 DNA: TGCAGTGCTAGAGATCCGGGGGATGGGCGGTTCTCCTACGAG. Amino acids: CSARDPGDGRFSYE. The entire CDR3 is CSARDPGDGRFSYEQYF. The chain links TRBV20-1 to TRBJ2-7; possible D gene TRBD2, 6 bases. The read terminates 3 residues before the CDR3 end, so the remaining end is supplied by the germline J gene. V was cut by 0 bases and J by 0 bases, with 18 bases left in between. Germline V CDR1 and CDR2: DFQATT, SNEGSKA (reference sequence). This CDR3 is built from 17 residues.

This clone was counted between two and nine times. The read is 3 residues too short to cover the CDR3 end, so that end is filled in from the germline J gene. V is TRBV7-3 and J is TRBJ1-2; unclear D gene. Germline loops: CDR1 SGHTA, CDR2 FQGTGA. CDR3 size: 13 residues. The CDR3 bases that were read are TGTGCCAGCAGCCCTCAAGCGGGGTCCGGC. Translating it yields CASSPQAGSG. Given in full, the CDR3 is CASSPQAGSGYTF.

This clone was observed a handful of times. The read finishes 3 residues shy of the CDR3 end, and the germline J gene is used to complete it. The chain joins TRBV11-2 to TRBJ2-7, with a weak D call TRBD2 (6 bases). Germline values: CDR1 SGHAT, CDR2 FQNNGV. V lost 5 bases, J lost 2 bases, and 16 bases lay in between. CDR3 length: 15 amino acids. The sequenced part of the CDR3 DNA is TGTGCCAGCAGCCTCGGTTGGGCGGGAACCTACGAG. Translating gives CASSLGWAGTYE. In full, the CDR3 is CASSLGWAGTYEQYF. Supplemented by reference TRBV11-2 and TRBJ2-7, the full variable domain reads EAGVAQSPRYKIIEKRQSVAFWCNPISGHATLYWYQQILGQGPKLLIQFQNNGVVDDSQLPKDRFSAERLKGVDSTLKIQPAKLEDSAVYLCASSLGWAGTYEQYFGPGTRLTVT.

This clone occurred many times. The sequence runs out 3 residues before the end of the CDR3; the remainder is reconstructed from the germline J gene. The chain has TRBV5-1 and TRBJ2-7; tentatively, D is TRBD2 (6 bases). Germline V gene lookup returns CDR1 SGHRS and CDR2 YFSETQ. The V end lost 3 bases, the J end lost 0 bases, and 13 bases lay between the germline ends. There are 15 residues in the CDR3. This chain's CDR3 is CASSWDSPTSYEQYF. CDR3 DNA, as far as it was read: TGCGCCAGCAGCTGGGACTCGCCTACCTCCTACGAG.

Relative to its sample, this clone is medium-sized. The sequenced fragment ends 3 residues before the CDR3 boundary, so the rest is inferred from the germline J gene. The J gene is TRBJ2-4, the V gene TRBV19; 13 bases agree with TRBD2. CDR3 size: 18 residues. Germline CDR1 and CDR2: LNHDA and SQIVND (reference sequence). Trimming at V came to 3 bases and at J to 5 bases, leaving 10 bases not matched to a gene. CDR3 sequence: CASSISGLAGSNQNIQYF. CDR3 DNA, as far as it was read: TGTGCCAGTAGTATCTCGGGACTAGCGGGGAGTAACCAAAACATT.

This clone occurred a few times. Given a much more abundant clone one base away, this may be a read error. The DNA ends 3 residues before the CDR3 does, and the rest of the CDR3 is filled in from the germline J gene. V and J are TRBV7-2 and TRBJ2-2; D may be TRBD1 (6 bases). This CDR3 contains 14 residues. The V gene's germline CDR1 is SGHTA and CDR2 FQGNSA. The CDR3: CASSLGTASEKLFF. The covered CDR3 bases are TGTGCCAGCAGCTTAGGGACAGCCAGTGAAAAG.

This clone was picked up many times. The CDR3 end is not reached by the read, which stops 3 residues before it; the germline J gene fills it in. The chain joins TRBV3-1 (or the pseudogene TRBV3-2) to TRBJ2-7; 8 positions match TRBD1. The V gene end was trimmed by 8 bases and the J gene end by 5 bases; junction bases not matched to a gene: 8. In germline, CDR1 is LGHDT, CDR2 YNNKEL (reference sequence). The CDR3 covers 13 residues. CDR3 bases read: TGTGCCAGCGGCAGAGACAGGGGCCACGAG. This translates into CASGRDRGHE. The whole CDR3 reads CASGRDRGHEQYF.

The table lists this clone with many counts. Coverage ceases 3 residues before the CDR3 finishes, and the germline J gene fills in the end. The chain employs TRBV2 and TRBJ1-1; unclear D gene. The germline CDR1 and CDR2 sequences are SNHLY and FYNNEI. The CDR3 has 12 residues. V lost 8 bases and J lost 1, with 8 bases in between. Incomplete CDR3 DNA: TGTGCCAGCGACGGGTGGAACACTGAA. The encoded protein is CASDGWNTE. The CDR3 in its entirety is CASDGWNTEAFF.

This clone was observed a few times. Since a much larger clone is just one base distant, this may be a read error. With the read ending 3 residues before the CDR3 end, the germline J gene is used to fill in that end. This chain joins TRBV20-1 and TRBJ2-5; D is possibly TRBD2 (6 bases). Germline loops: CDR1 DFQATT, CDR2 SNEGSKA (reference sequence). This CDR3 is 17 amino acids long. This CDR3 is CSARDGAGTSEADTQYF. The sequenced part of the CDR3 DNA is TGCAGTGCTAGAGATGGGGCGGGGACCTCAGAAGCAGATACC.

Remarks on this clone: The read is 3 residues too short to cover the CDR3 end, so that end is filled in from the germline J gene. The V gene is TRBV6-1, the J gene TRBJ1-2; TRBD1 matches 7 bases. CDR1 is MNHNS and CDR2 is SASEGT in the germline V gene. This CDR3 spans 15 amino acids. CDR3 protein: CASSEAYGQDYDYTF. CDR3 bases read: TGTGCCAGCAGTGAAGCCTATGGACAGGACTACGAC.

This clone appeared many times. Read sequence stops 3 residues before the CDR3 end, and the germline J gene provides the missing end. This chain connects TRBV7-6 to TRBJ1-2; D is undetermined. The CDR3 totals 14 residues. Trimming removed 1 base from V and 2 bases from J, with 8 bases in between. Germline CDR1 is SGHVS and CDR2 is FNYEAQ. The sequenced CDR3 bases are TGTGCCAGCAGCTTAGGTGACTTGAACTATGGC. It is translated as CASSLGDLNYG. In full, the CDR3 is CASSLGDLNYGYTF.

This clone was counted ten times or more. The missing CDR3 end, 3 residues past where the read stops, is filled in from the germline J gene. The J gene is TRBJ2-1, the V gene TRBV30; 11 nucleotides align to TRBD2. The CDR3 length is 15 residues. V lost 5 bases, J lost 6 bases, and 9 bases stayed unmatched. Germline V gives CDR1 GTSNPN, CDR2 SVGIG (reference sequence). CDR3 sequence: CAWEMGTSGFNEQFF. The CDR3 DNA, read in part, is TGTGCCTGGGAGATGGGGACTAGCGGTTTCAATGAG.

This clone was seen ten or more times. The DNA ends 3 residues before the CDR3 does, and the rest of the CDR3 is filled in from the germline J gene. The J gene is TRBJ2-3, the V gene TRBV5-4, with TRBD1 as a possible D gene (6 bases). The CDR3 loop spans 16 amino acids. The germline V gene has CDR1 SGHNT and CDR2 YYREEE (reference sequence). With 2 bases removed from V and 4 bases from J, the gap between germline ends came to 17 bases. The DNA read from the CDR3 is TGTGCCAGCAGCTTTGGTTCAGGGGTAGAGGCAGATACG. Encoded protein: CASSFGSGVEADT. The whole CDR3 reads CASSFGSGVEADTQYF. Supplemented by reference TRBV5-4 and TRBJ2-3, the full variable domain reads ETGVTQSPTHLIKTRGQQVTLRCSSQSGHNTVSWYQQALGQGPQFIFQYYREEENGRGNFPPRFSGLQFPNYSSELNVNALELDDSALYLCASSFGSGVEADTQYFGPGTRLTVL.

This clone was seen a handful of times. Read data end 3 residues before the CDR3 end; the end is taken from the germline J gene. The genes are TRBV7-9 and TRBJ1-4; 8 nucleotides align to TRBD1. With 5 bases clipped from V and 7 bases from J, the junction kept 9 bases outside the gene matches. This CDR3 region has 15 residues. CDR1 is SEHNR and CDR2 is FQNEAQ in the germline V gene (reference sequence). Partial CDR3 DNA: TGTGCCAGCAGCGCAACACAGGGGGTCTTTGAAAAA. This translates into CASSATQGVFEK. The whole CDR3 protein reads CASSATQGVFEKLFF.

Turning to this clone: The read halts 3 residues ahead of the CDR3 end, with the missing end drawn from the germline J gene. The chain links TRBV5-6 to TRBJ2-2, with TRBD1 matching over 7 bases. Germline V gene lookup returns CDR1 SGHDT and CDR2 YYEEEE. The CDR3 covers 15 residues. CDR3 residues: CASSYRQGGNEKLFF. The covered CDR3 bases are TGTGCCAGCAGCTATAGACAGGGCGGTAATGAAAAG. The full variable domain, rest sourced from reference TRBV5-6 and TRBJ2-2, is DAGVTQSPTHLIKTRGQQVTLRCSPKSGHDTVSWYQQALGQGPQFIFQYYEEEERQRGNFPDRFSGHQFPNYSSELNVNALLLGDSALYLCASSYRQGGNEKLFFGEGSRLTVL.

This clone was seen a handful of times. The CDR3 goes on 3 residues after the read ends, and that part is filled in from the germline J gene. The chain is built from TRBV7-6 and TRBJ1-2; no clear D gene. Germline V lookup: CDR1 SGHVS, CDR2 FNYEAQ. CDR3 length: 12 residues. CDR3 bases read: TGTGCCAGCAGCCTCGTCTCCTACGAC. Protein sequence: CASSLVSYD. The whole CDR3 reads CASSLVSYDYTF.